This T cell receptor (beta chain) was sequenced in a study of control samples from healthy donors and cancer patients. Sequencing was performed with immunoSEQ multiplex PCR; in TCRdb, only in-frame clones are kept and a portion is missing. In the table there are about 170,000 clones, around 91% of which are singletons. This CDR3 region has 14 residues. V lost 6 bases and J 0 bases, leaving 15 bases between the germline ends. Germline V gene sequence: CDR1 SQVTM, CDR2 ANQGSEA. The chain links TRBV29-1 to TRBJ2-7, with a possible D match to TRBD1 (7 bases). This TCR was sampled from a woman between 25 and 40 years old in good health. The material sequenced was blood. Here the CDR3 DNA reads TGCAGCGTCGGGGGACAGTCAAGCTCCTACGAGCAGTACTTC. As protein: CSVGGQSSSYEQYF.